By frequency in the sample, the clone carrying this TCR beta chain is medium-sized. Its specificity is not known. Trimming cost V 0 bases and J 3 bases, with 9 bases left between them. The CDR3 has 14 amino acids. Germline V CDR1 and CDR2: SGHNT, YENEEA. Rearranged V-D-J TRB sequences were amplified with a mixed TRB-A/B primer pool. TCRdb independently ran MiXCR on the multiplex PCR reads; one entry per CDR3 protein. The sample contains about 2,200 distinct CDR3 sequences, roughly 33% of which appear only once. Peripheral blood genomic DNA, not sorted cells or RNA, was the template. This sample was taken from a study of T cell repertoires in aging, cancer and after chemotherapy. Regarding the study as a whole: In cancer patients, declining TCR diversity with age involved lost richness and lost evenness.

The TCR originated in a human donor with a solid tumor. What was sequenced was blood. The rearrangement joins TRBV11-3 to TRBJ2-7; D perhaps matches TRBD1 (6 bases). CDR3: CASSLEEDSYEQYF. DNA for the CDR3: TGTGCCAGCAGCTTAGAGGAGGACAGCTACGAGCAGTACTTC.